This TCR beta chain was sequenced in a study of regulatory T cells in long-lasting Graves disease. With iRepertoire HTBI primers and Arm-PCR of CDR3 regions, TCR beta libraries were built. TCRdb called the multiplex PCR reads again in MiXCR, with one record for every CDR3 protein. The sample has about 450,000 distinct CDR3 sequences, 12% to 15% seen once. Sample time point: newly diagnosed GD, antithyroid drugs for less than 3 months. The TCR library used RNA extracted from PBMCs. EDTA tubes were used for drawing 8.5 to 9.5 milliliters of peripheral blood. This clonotype was observed a handful of times. V dropped 4 bases and J dropped 6; count of bases not matched to a gene: 8. CDR3 size: 15 residues. Germline loops: CDR1 PRHDT, CDR2 FYEKMQ (reference sequence). These records were also assigned to another study, of T cells in Graves' hyperthyroidism and ophthalmopathy. As that report states: Calling Graves' hyperthyroidism stable meant ophthalmopathy did not progress within 18 months.

The rearrangement joins TRBV13 to TRBJ2-3, with 9 bases matching TRBD2. The specimen was peripheral blood mononuclear cells (PBMCs), collected at new diagnosis, from a patient treated with antithyroid drugs. This sequence was found in a woman aged 45-60 years with Graves disease. CDR3 sequence: CASSSRTSAGDTQYF. CDR3 DNA: TGTGCCAGCAGCTCCCGGACTAGCGCGGGGGATACGCAGTATTTT.